The clone carrying this T cell receptor beta chain was picked up a small number of times. Antigen specificity is unknown. J lost 0 bases, V lost 3 bases, and 4 bases had no gene match. This CDR3 contains 15 residues. Germline V gives CDR1 SGHTA, CDR2 FQGTGA. This entry is derived from a study of T-cell memory formation after mild COVID-19. Study-wide points: The CD4+ clones that contracted clustered mainly within CM and EM, and the CD8+ clones concentrated in EMRA.

TCRdb analysed the 5' RACE reads with MiXCR anew, one entry per CDR3 protein. The sample shows under 200,000 distinct CDR3 sequences, around a third of them seen only once. This rearrangement joins TRBV7-3 to TRBJ2-7, with TRBD2 matching over 8 bases. Sequenced sample: PBMCs or a T cell subset sorted from them (not recorded which). This TCR was sampled from an adult woman who had mild COVID-19 (a few samples of this study predate the infection). Cell type and time point are not known. Here the CDR3 DNA reads TGTGCCAGCAGCTTGGGACTAGGTAGCTCCTACGAGCAGTACTTC. Translation gives CASSLGLGSSYEQYF.